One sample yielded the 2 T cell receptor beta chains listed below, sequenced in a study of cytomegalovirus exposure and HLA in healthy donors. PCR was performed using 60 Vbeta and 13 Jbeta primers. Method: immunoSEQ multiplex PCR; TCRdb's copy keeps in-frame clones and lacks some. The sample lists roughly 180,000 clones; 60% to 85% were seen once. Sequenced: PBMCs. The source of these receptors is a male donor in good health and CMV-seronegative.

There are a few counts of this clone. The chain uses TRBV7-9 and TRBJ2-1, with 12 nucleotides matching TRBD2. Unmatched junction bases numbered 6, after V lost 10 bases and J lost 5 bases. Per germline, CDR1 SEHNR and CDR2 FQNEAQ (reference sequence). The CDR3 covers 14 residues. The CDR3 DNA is TGTGCCATCCCGACTAGCGGGAGTAACAATGAGCAGTTCTTC. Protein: CAIPTSGSNNEQFF.

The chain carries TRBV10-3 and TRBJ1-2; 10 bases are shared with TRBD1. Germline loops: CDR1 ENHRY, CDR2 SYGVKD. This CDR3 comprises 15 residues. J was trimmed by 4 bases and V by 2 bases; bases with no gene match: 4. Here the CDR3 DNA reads TGTGCCATCAGTGAGCAAGGACAGGGGGTCTATGGCTACACCTTC. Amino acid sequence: CAISEQGQGVYGYTF.